The 20 T cell receptor beta chains below come from one sample, sequenced in a study of sequential checkpoint blockade in melanoma. Assay used: immunoSEQ multiplex PCR; TCRdb lists only in-frame clones, some missing. The sample consists of around 21,000 clones, 65% to 90% of them appearing once. As to treatment: randomized to nivolumab then ipilimumab (arm A) or the reverse (arm B). Material: CD8+ T cells sorted from blood (inferred from file names), obtained from a patient given nivolumab and ipilimumab in sequence. The receptors derive from a human donor with melanoma.

The rearrangement joins TRBV5-4 to TRBJ1-1; unclear D gene. CDR3 length: 11 amino acids. CDR1 is SGHNT, CDR2 YYREEE, per germline (reference sequence). V was trimmed by 0 bases and J by 8 bases, leaving 5 bases between them. CDR3 in amino acids: CASSLGAEAFF. The CDR3 nucleotides read TGTGCCAGCAGCTTGGGGGCGGAAGCTTTCTTT.

This chain joins TRBV9 and TRBJ2-3; 16 nucleotides agree with TRBD2. J gave up 4 bases and V 3 bases, and 8 bases lay outside the gene matches. Germline V gives CDR1 SGDLS, CDR2 YYNGEE. The CDR3 extends over 18 amino acids. The CDR3: CASSDPGLAGGRADTQYF. DNA for the CDR3: TGTGCCAGCAGCGACCCGGGACTAGCGGGGGGGAGGGCAGATACGCAGTATTTT. Based on the CDR3 plus reference TRBV9 and TRBJ2-3, the full variable domain is DSGVTQTPKHLITATGQRVTLRCSPRSGDLSVYWYQQSLDQGLQFLIQYYNGEERAKGNILERFSAQQFPDLHSELNLSSLELGDSALYFCASSDPGLAGGRADTQYFGPGTRLTVL.

This chain connects TRBV4-3 to TRBJ1-2; 9 nucleotides agree with TRBD1. Trimming removed 4 bases from V and 5 bases from J; junction bases left unmatched: 5. Germline V lookup: CDR1 LGHNA, CDR2 YSLEER. The CDR3 runs 14 residues. The CDR3 loop is CASSPGQGIYGYTF. CDR3 in DNA: TGCGCCAGCAGCCCCGGACAGGGGATTTATGGCTACACCTTC.

J is TRBJ1-1 and V is TRBV7-6, with 8 bases matching TRBD1. The CDR3 has 17 amino acids. CDR1 is SGHVS, CDR2 FNYEAQ, per germline. V dropped 1 base and J dropped 0; count of bases not matched to a gene: 7. The chain's CDR3 is CASSLVAGGGMNTEAFF. DNA of the CDR3: TGTGCCAGCAGCTTAGTGGCAGGGGGCGGGATGAACACTGAAGCTTTCTTT.

The chain employs TRBV7-9 and TRBJ1-1; a weak D match, TRBD1 (6 bases). The germline CDR1 and CDR2 sequences are SEHNR and FQNEAQ (reference sequence). The CDR3 consists of 15 residues. Trimming removed 5 bases at V and 3 bases at J, with 16 bases between. The CDR3 bases are TGTGCCAGCAGCCCCTGGGGGGGCTCGGACACTGAAGCTTTCTTT. Its translation: CASSPWGGSDTEAFF. Full variable domain (outside the CDR3, taken from reference TRBV7-9 and TRBJ1-1): DTGVSQNPRHKITKRGQNVTFRCDPISEHNRLYWYRQTLGQGPEFLTYFQNEAQLEKSRLLSDRFSAERPKGSFSTLEIQRTEQGDSAMYLCASSPWGGSDTEAFFGQGTRLTVV.

This clone was counted only a few times. This sample includes further DNA sequences coding for the same CDR3. The rearrangement joins TRBV28 to TRBJ2-7, with a weak D call TRBD1 (5 bases). Trimming removed 1 base at V and 2 bases at J, with 6 bases between. CDR3 length equals 13 residues. Looked up from germline, CDR1 is MDHEN and CDR2 is SYDVKM. The CDR3 loop reads CASSLSRAYEQYF. The CDR3 DNA reads TGTGCCAGCAGTTTATCCAGGGCCTACGAGCAGTACTTC.

The sample holds a few counts of this clone. V is TRBV7-2 and J is TRBJ2-5; 8 nucleotides line up with TRBD1. Germline CDR1 and CDR2: SGHTA and FQGNSA. J gave up 4 bases and V 2 bases, and 6 bases lay outside the gene matches. The CDR3 length is 15 residues. For the CDR3, the DNA is TGTGCCAGCAGCTTAACAACCGGGACAGGAGAGACCCAGTACTTC. It is translated as CASSLTTGTGETQYF.

This clone was seen once. This chain joins TRBV7-9 and TRBJ1-4; 8 bases match TRBD1. The CDR3 extends over 13 amino acids. CDR1 is SEHNR, CDR2 FQNEAQ, per germline (reference sequence). Trimming removed 8 bases from V and 4 bases from J; junction bases left unmatched: 3. The CDR3 nucleotides are TGTGCCAGCCAGGGGGCTCTTAATGAAAAACTGTTTTTT. The encoded protein is CASQGALNEKLFF.

CDR3 in DNA: TGTGCCAGCAGTTACGCGGAGGGCAATGAGCAGTTCTTC. Amino acid sequence: CASSYAEGNEQFF. The chain joins TRBV6-5 to TRBJ2-1, with D possibly TRBD2 on 6 matching bases. From germline, CDR1 is MNHEY and CDR2 SVGAGI. The ends were cut back, 2 bases at V and 6 bases at J, with 8 bases in the middle. CDR3 length: 13 amino acids.

This chain uses TRBV4-3 with TRBJ2-7; the match to TRBD1 covers 7 bases. CDR1 is LGHNA and CDR2 is YSLEER in the germline V gene. The CDR3 totals 15 residues. Losses at the gene ends were 5 bases for V and 2 bases for J; bases not matched to a gene: 9. CDR3 bases: TGCGCCAGCAGCGACGGGTCCGGGACAGCCTACGAGCAGTACTTC. This sequence encodes CASSDGSGTAYEQYF.

The chain uses TRBV19 and TRBJ1-5, with TRBD1 identical over 11 bases. The CDR3 spans 16 residues. With V trimmed by 5 bases and J by 3 bases, 6 bases remained unmatched. Germline V lookup: CDR1 LNHDA, CDR2 SQIVND (reference sequence). CDR3 amino acids: CASSPGQGANNQPQHF. The CDR3 DNA is TGTGCCAGTAGTCCAGGACAGGGGGCGAACAATCAGCCCCAGCATTTT. Full variable domain (outside the CDR3, taken from reference TRBV19 and TRBJ1-5): DGGITQSPKYLFRKEGQNVTLSCEQNLNHDAMYWYRQDPGQGLRLIYYSQIVNDFQKGDIAEGYSVSREKKESFPLTVTSAQKNPTAFYLCASSPGQGANNQPQHFGDGTRLSIL.

This chain uses TRBV27 with TRBJ1-1, with TRBD1 identical over 8 bases. Germline V gives CDR1 MNHEY, CDR2 SMNVEV (reference sequence). The CDR3 is made up of 12 amino acids. After removal of 4 bases from V and 8 bases from J, the junction contained 3 bases not matched to a gene. The CDR3 DNA reads TGTGCCAGCAGTTCTCAGGGGGCGGAAGCTTTCTTT. Protein: CASSSQGAEAFF.

This clone came up once. This chain connects TRBV9 to TRBJ2-3; D is perhaps TRBD2 (6 bases). The germline V and J ends were trimmed by 0 bases and 5 bases, with 10 bases remaining between them. Germline V lookup: CDR1 SGDLS, CDR2 YYNGEE. This CDR3 has 14 amino acids. The CDR3 region has the DNA TGTGCCAGCAGCGTAGTCGGGGGTGTAGATACGCAGTATTTT. Its protein is CASSVVGGVDTQYF.

The chain carries TRBV7-8 and TRBJ2-7, with D possibly being TRBD2 (5 bases). The CDR3 consists of 16 residues. With 5 bases removed from V and 2 bases from J, the gap between germline ends came to 19 bases. From germline, CDR1 is SGHVS and CDR2 FQNEAQ. The CDR3 region has the DNA TGTGCCAGCAGCCTACAAATGGGGTGGGAGACCTACGAGCAGTACTTC. This encodes CASSLQMGWETYEQYF.

The chain has TRBV9 and TRBJ2-5, with D perhaps TRBD1 (5 bases). This CDR3 contains 15 residues. Between the trimmed V and J ends, which lost 0 bases and 2 bases, there was a span of 11 bases. Per the germline V gene, CDR1 is SGDLS and CDR2 is YYNGEE. As DNA, the CDR3 is TGTGCCAGCAGCGTAGAAGGACACGGGCAAGAGACCCAGTACTTC. This codes for CASSVEGHGQETQYF.

This clone was observed a few times. The chain carries TRBV14 and TRBJ2-5, with D possibly being TRBD2 (6 bases). Germline assignment: CDR1 SGHDN and CDR2 FVKESK. This CDR3 spans 15 amino acids. V lost 7 bases, J lost 0 bases, and 15 bases lay in between. The CDR3 DNA is TGTGCCAGCACCCCGGGTAGCGGTTACCAAGAGACCCAGTACTTC. This encodes CASTPGSGYQETQYF.

The chain carries TRBV7-3 and TRBJ2-7, with 8 positions matching TRBD2. Trimming took 4 bases from V and 7 from J; bases not matched to a gene: 9. The CDR3 runs to 14 residues. CDR1 SGHTA and CDR2 FQGTGA come from the germline V gene. The CDR3, as DNA: TGTGCCAGCAGCTCCTCCGGGGCGGGGGGTGAGCAGTACTTC. Protein sequence: CASSSSGAGGEQYF.

The V gene is TRBV2, the J gene TRBJ2-7; D might be TRBD1 (7 bases). V lost 6 bases to trimming and J lost 6 bases, with 12 bases between them. CDR1 SNHLY and CDR2 FYNNEI come from the germline V gene. CDR3 length equals 12 residues. CDR3 sequence: CASRGGGGEQYF. The CDR3 DNA reads TGTGCCAGCAGAGGAGGGGGCGGCGAGCAGTACTTC.

The chain couples TRBV19 to TRBJ1-5; TRBD1 agrees at 9 bases. CDR1 is LNHDA, CDR2 SQIVND, per germline (reference sequence). The J segment lost 7 bases and the V segment lost 4 bases, leaving 8 bases of the junction unmatched. This CDR3 region has 15 residues. The CDR3 coding sequence is TGTGCCAGTAGTAAGAATCCGGGACAGGGCCAGCCCCAGCATTTT. Its protein product is CASSKNPGQGQPQHF.

CDR3 in DNA: TGTGCCTGGAGCCACCATTACCCGGACAGGGCCAACTATGGCTACACCTTC. Translating gives CAWSHHYPDRANYGYTF. The V and J genes are TRBV30 and TRBJ1-2; 8 nucleotides agree with TRBD1. V trimming: 3 bases; J trimming: 2 bases; junction bases outside the gene matches: 14. CDR1 and CDR2 (germline): GTSNPN, SVGIG (reference sequence). The length of the CDR3 is 17 residues.